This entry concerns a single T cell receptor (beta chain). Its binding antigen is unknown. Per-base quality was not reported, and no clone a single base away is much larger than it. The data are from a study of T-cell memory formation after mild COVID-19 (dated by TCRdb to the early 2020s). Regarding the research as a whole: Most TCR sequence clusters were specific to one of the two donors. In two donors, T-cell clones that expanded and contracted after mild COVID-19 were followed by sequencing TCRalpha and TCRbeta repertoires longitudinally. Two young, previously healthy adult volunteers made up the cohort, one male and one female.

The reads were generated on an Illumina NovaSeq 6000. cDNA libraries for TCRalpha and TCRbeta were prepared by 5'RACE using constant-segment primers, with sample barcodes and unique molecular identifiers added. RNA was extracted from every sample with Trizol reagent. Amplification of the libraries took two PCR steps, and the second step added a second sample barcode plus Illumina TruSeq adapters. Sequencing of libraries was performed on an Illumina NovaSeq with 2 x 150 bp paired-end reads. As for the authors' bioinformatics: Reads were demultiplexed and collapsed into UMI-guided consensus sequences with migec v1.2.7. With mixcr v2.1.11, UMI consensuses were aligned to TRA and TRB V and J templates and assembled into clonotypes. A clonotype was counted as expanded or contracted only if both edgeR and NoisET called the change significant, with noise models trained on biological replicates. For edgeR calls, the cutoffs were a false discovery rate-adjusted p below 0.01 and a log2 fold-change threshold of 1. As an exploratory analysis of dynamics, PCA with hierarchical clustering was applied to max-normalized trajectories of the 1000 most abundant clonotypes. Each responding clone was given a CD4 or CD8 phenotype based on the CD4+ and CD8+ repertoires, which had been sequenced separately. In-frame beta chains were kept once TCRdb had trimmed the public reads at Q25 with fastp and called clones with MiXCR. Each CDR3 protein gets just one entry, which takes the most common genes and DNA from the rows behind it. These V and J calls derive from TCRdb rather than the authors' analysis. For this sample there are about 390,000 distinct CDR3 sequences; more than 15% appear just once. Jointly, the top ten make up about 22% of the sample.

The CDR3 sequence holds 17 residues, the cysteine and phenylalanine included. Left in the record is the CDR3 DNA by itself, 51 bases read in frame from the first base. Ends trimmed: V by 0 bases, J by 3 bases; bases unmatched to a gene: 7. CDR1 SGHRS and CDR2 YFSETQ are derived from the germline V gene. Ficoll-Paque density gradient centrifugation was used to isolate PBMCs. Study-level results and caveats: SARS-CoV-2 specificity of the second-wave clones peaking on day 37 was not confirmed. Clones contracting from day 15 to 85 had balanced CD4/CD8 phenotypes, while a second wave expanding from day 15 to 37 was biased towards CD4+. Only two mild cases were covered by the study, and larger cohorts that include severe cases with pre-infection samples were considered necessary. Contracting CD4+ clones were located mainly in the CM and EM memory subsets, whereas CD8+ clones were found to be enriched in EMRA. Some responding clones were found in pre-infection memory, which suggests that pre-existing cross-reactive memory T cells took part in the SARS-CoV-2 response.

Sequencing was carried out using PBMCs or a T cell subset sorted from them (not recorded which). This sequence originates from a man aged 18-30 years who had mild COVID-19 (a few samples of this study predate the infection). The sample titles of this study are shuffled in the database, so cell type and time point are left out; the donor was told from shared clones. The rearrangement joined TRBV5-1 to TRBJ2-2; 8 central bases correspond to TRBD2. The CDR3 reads CASSLEASGRYTGELFF. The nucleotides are TGCGCCAGCAGCTTGGAGGCTAGCGGGCGTTACACCGGGGAGCTGTTTTTT.